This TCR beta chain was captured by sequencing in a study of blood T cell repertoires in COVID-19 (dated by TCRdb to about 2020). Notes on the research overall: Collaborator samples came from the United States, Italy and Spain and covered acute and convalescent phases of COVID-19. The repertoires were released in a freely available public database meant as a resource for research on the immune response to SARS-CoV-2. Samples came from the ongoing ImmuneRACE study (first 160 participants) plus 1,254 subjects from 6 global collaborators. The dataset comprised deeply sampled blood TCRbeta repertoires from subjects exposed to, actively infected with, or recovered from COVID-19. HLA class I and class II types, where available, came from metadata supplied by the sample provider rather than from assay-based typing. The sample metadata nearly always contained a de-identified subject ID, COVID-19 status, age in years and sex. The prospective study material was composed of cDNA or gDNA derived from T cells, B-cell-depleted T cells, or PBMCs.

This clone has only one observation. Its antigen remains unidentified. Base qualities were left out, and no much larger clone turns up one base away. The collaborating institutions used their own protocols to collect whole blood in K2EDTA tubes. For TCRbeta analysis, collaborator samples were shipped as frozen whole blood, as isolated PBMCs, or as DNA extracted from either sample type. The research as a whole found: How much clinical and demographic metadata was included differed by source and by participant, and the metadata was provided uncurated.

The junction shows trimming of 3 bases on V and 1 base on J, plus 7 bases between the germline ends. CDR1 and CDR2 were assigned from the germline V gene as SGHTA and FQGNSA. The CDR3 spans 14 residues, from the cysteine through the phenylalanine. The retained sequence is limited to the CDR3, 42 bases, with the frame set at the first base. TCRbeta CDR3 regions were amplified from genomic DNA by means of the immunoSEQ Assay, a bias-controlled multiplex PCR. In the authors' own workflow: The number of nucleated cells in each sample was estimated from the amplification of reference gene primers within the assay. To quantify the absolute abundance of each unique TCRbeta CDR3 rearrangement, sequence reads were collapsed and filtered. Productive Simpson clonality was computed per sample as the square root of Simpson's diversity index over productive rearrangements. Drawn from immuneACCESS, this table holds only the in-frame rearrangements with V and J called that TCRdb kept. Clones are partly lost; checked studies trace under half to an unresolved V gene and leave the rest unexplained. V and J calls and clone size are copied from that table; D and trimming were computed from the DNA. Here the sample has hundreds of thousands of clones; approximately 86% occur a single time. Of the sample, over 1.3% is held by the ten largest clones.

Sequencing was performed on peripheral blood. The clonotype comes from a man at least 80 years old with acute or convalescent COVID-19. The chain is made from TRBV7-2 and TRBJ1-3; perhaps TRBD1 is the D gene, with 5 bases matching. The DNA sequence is TGTGCCAGCAGCTTGGGGCCTTCTGGAAACACCATATATTTT. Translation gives CASSLGPSGNTIYF.